This T cell receptor beta chain was recovered during a study of breast tumors, draining lymph nodes, adjacent tissues. One entry per CDR3 protein results from TCRdb running MiXCR on the multiplex PCR reads. The sample yields fewer than 200,000 distinct CDR3 sequences, around a third seen once. Axillary draining lymph nodes of breast cancer patients supplied the node samples. This CDR3 has 15 amino acids. Germline V gene sequence: CDR1 SGHNT, CDR2 YENEEA. Trimming took off 8 bases at V and 8 bases at J, with 19 bases between the two ends. This chain joins TRBV11-3 and TRBJ1-6; TRBD1 is a possible D gene (5 bases). The sequencing input was axillary lymph node tissue. This TCR was sampled from a female donor with breast cancer. Some clones in this sample may be carry-over from other donors' samples. The CDR3 sequence is CASVQGGRGDSPLHF. In DNA, the CDR3 is TGTGCCAGCGTCCAGGGCGGGAGAGGTGATTCACCCCTCCACTTT.